What follows are 27 T cell receptor beta chains derived from one specimen sequenced in a study of blood T cell repertoires in COVID-19 (TCRdb year 2020). The library was obtained by the immunoSEQ multiplex PCR assay. TCRdb took this table from immuneACCESS and kept in-frame rearrangements with V and J called. Such tables lack part of the clones; where checked against another copy, unresolved V genes explain under half of the gap, and the rest is unexplained. For this sample the table gives tens of thousands of clones, of which approximately 92% were detected only once. Of the sample, 4.5% to 5% is held by the ten largest clones. The source material was peripheral blood. Source of these receptors: a woman aged 45-60 years with active COVID-19.

The chain uses TRBV6-6 and TRBJ1-2, with 8 bases identical to TRBD1. Germline CDR1 and CDR2: MNHNY and SVGAGI (reference sequence). V was pared by 6 bases and J by 3 bases, with 9 bases of the junction left unmatched. The CDR3 is 15 amino acids. CDR3 sequence (DNA): TGTGCCAGCAGACCTCGGACAGGGATAGACTATGGCTACACCTTC. Translating it yields CASRPRTGIDYGYTF.

This chain joins TRBV28 and TRBJ1-6; tentatively, D is TRBD1 (5 bases). Germline-derived CDR1 and CDR2 are MDHEN and SYDVKM. V gave up 2 bases and J gave up 9 bases, with 14 bases separating them. The CDR3 runs 15 residues. The CDR3 DNA follows: TGTGCCAGCAGTTTAATGGGGGATAGCGGTTCACCCCTCCACTTT. Protein sequence: CASSLMGDSGSPLHF. The variable domain in full, with the rest retrieved from reference TRBV28 and TRBJ1-6, is DVKVTQSSRYLVKRTGEKVFLECVQDMDHENMFWYRQDPGLGLRLIYFSYDVKMKEKGDIPEGYSVSREKKERFSLILESASTNQTSMYLCASSLMGDSGSPLHFGNGTRLTVT.

The chain combines TRBV5-1 with TRBJ2-7, with D possibly being TRBD1 (6 bases). This CDR3 contains 14 residues. Trimming took 5 bases from V and 2 from J, leaving 14 bases between them. CDR1 is SGHRS, CDR2 YFSETQ, per germline. DNA for the CDR3: TGCGCCAGCAGGGGGGCCCCAACTGCCTACGAGCAGTACTTC. This translates into CASRGAPTAYEQYF.

DNA for the CDR3: TGTGCCAGCAGTTCGCCCCCCCTAACAGGGGGCACTGAAGCTTTCTTT. This sequence encodes CASSSPPLTGGTEAFF. The V gene is TRBV6-5, the J gene TRBJ1-1; 8 nucleotides line up with TRBD1. The junction had 11 bases not matched to a gene; V was cut back by 4 bases and J by 4 bases. The CDR3 has 16 residues. Germline CDR1 and CDR2: MNHEY and SVGAGI.

The rearrangement links TRBV4-1 to TRBJ1-3, with D tentatively TRBD1 (5 bases). V was shortened by 4 bases and J by 2 bases, with 15 bases between the two germline ends. Germline CDR1 MGHRA, CDR2 YSYEKL. There are 16 residues in the CDR3. The CDR3 region has the DNA TGCGCCAGCAGCCGGAGAGGCCAGGGTACTGGAAACACCATATATTTT. Amino acids: CASSRRGQGTGNTIYF.

The chain uses TRBV18 and TRBJ2-1; 11 nucleotides line up with TRBD2. V was clipped by 8 bases and J by 4 bases; unmatched bases: 4. The CDR3 is 14 amino acids. Germline CDR1 KGHSH, CDR2 LQKENI. CDR3 amino acids: CASQTSGVYNEQFF. As DNA, the CDR3 is TGTGCCAGCCAGACTAGCGGGGTTTACAATGAGCAGTTCTTC.

V gene TRBV30 combines with J gene TRBJ1-2, with D perhaps matching TRBD1 (6 bases). Germline loops: CDR1 GTSNPN, CDR2 SVGIG (reference sequence). V dropped 0 bases and J dropped 4 bases, with 9 bases sitting between them. The CDR3 totals 13 residues. The CDR3 here is CAWSVAGVYGYTF. The DNA of the CDR3 is TGTGCCTGGAGTGTAGCAGGGGTCTATGGCTACACCTTC.

The rearrangement uses TRBV28 and TRBJ2-7; a weak D match, TRBD1 (6 bases). V gave up 4 bases and J gave up 4 bases, with 20 bases separating them. Germline CDR1 and CDR2: MDHEN and SYDVKM. The CDR3 contains 16 residues. CDR3 DNA sequence: TGTGCCAGCAGTTCCCTCTCGTCAGGGGATGTATACGAGCAGTACTTC. Residues: CASSSLSSGDVYEQYF. The whole variable domain, remainder taken from reference TRBV28 and TRBJ2-7, is DVKVTQSSRYLVKRTGEKVFLECVQDMDHENMFWYRQDPGLGLRLIYFSYDVKMKEKGDIPEGYSVSREKKERFSLILESASTNQTSMYLCASSSLSSGDVYEQYFGPGTRLTVT.

CDR3 in amino acids: CASSSLDRGHWGYTF. The CDR3 DNA reads as TGTGCCAGCAGTTCCCTGGACAGGGGGCATTGGGGCTACACCTTC. This chain uses TRBV6-5 with TRBJ1-2, with TRBD1 identical over 11 bases. J lost 8 bases, V lost 4 bases, and 9 bases had no gene match. Germline V gives CDR1 MNHEY, CDR2 SVGAGI. The CDR3 runs to 15 residues.

V is TRBV6-1 and J is TRBJ1-1, with TRBD1 matching over 9 bases. CDR3 length: 17 residues. The trim removed 1 base at V and 0 bases at J, leaving 6 bases unmatched. Germline CDR1 is MNHNS and CDR2 is SASEGT. The CDR3, as DNA: TGTGCCAGCAGTGAAGAAACAGGGGGCCGAATGAACACTGAAGCTTTCTTT. The encoded protein is CASSEETGGRMNTEAFF.

This clone appeared a single time. V gene TRBV7-6 combines with J gene TRBJ1-1; maybe TRBD1 (6 bases). The length of the CDR3 is 13 residues. Germline V CDR1 and CDR2: SGHVS, FNYEAQ. The germline V and J ends were trimmed by 6 bases and 4 bases, with 12 bases remaining between them. CDR3 region: CASRGQTSTEAFF. The CDR3 DNA sequence: TGTGCCAGCAGAGGACAGACGAGCACTGAAGCTTTCTTT.

The chain carries TRBV11-2 and TRBJ2-7, with D possibly being TRBD1 (6 bases). V was pared by 6 bases and J by 3 bases, with 21 bases between. The germline V gene encodes CDR1 SGHAT and CDR2 FQNNGV. The CDR3 totals 16 residues. The CDR3 nucleotides are TGTGCCAGCAGGATACCGGGACAAGCAAAATACTACGAGCAGTACTTC. Protein sequence: CASRIPGQAKYYEQYF. Using reference TRBV11-2 and TRBJ2-7 for the parts outside the CDR3, the full variable domain is EAGVAQSPRYKIIEKRQSVAFWCNPISGHATLYWYQQILGQGPKLLIQFQNNGVVDDSQLPKDRFSAERLKGVDSTLKIQPAKLEDSAVYLCASRIPGQAKYYEQYFGPGTRLTVT.

DNA of the CDR3: TGTGCCAGCAGGGCGGGACTAGCGCCCGGGGAGCTGTTTTTT. Translation gives CASRAGLAPGELFF. The chain has TRBV5-6 and TRBJ2-2; 10 bases line up with TRBD2. Looked up from germline, CDR1 is SGHDT and CDR2 is YYEEEE. The junction had 4 bases not matched to a gene; V was cut back by 5 bases and J by 6 bases. The CDR3 is 14 residues long. Filled out from reference TRBV5-6 and TRBJ2-2, the complete variable domain reads DAGVTQSPTHLIKTRGQQVTLRCSPKSGHDTVSWYQQALGQGPQFIFQYYEEEERQRGNFPDRFSGHQFPNYSSELNVNALLLGDSALYLCASRAGLAPGELFFGEGSRLTVL.

The chain combines TRBV6-4 with TRBJ2-7, with 7 bases lining up with TRBD1. The CDR3 covers 13 residues. Looked up from germline, CDR1 is MRHNA and CDR2 is SNTAGT. V dropped 7 bases and J dropped 5; count of bases not matched to a gene: 8. CDR3: CASTRQGVHEQYF. DNA of the CDR3: TGTGCCAGCACGCGCCAGGGGGTCCACGAGCAGTACTTC.

The rearrangement uses TRBV11-1 and TRBJ1-5; D remains unclear. CDR1 is SGHAT and CDR2 is FQDESV in the germline V gene (reference sequence). The CDR3 extends over 15 amino acids. Trimming left V 7 bases short and J 4 bases short, with 17 bases between. The CDR3 nucleotides read TGTGCCAGCAAAGGCAGCACTTGGAGTAATCAGCCCCAGCATTTT. Residues: CASKGSTWSNQPQHF.

V gene TRBV27 combines with J gene TRBJ1-5; TRBD1 matches at 7 bases. This CDR3 contains 18 residues. From germline, CDR1 is MNHEY and CDR2 SMNVEV (reference sequence). The J segment lost 0 bases and the V segment lost 3 bases, leaving 11 bases of the junction unmatched. CDR3 region: CASSLRQGIDDSNQPQHF. Here the CDR3 DNA reads TGTGCCAGCAGTTTGCGACAGGGTATTGATGATAGCAATCAGCCCCAGCATTTT.

This clone came up once. V and J are TRBV7-9 and TRBJ2-5; weak D call: TRBD1 (6 bases). This CDR3 has 14 residues. V dropped 7 bases and J dropped 7 bases, with 19 bases sitting between them. The germline CDR1 and CDR2 sequences are SEHNR and FQNEAQ (reference sequence). CDR3 loop: CASTQSGARGTQYF. The CDR3 DNA is TGTGCCAGCACCCAATCAGGGGCACGGGGGACCCAGTACTTC. Variable domain in full (rest from reference TRBV7-9 and TRBJ2-5): DTGVSQNPRHKITKRGQNVTFRCDPISEHNRLYWYRQTLGQGPEFLTYFQNEAQLEKSRLLSDRFSAERPKGSFSTLEIQRTEQGDSAMYLCASTQSGARGTQYFGPGTRLLVL.

V gene TRBV28 combines with J gene TRBJ2-5; 8 nucleotides match TRBD2. V was clipped by 8 bases and J by 5 bases; unmatched bases: 10. CDR1 is MDHEN and CDR2 is SYDVKM in the germline V gene. The CDR3 runs to 14 residues. The CDR3 loop reads CASHSAGVSETQYF. The CDR3 nucleotides are TGTGCCAGCCACTCAGCGGGAGTATCCGAGACCCAGTACTTC. Drawing the rest from reference TRBV28 and TRBJ2-5, the complete variable domain is DVKVTQSSRYLVKRTGEKVFLECVQDMDHENMFWYRQDPGLGLRLIYFSYDVKMKEKGDIPEGYSVSREKKERFSLILESASTNQTSMYLCASHSAGVSETQYFGPGTRLLVL.

The chain combines TRBV7-9 with TRBJ2-1, with D maybe TRBD2 (5 bases). Trimming stripped 3 bases from V and 6 bases from J, with 9 bases between. The CDR3 has 13 amino acids. CDR1 and CDR2 (germline): SEHNR, FQNEAQ (reference sequence). The CDR3 here is CASSLTNPNEQFF. CDR3 nucleotides: TGTGCCAGCAGCTTGACTAACCCCAATGAGCAGTTCTTC. Full variable domain (rest looked up from reference TRBV7-9 and TRBJ2-1): DTGVSQNPRHKITKRGQNVTFRCDPISEHNRLYWYRQTLGQGPEFLTYFQNEAQLEKSRLLSDRFSAERPKGSFSTLEIQRTEQGDSAMYLCASSLTNPNEQFFGPGTRLTVL.

This chain links TRBV18 with TRBJ1-5; D remains unclear. V dropped 5 bases and J dropped 3 bases, with 14 bases sitting between them. CDR1 KGHSH and CDR2 LQKENI come from the germline V gene. The CDR3 has 15 residues. CDR3 DNA sequence: TGTGCCAGCTCAAGTACCCGGGTCCCCAATCAGCCCCAGCATTTT. Translating gives CASSSTRVPNQPQHF.

The V call is TRBV5-1, the J call TRBJ2-5; D perhaps matches TRBD2 (6 bases). CDR3 length equals 14 residues. V was trimmed by 1 base and J by 5 bases, leaving 12 bases between them. Germline values: CDR1 SGHRS, CDR2 YFSETQ. This CDR3 is CASSLSSARETQYF. CDR3 coding DNA: TGCGCCAGCAGCTTGTCTAGCGCGAGGGAGACCCAGTACTTC.

The chain uses TRBV19 and TRBJ2-1; 7 bases are shared with TRBD1. J lost 4 bases, V lost 7 bases, and 13 bases had no gene match. The CDR3 contains 16 residues. The germline CDR1 and CDR2 sequences are LNHDA and SQIVND (reference sequence). The CDR3 DNA reads TGTGCCAGTAAAGGGAACCACAGGGGACAATACAATGAGCAGTTCTTC. Its translation: CASKGNHRGQYNEQFF.

The chain employs TRBV5-1 and TRBJ2-1; TRBD2 aligns across 14 bases. CDR1 is SGHRS and CDR2 is YFSETQ in the germline V gene. CDR3 length: 15 residues. V shed 4 bases, J shed 9 bases, and the junction held 6 bases outside the gene matches. The CDR3 loop reads CASSPGTSGSVEQFF. CDR3 bases: TGCGCCAGCAGCCCTGGGACTAGCGGGAGTGTTGAGCAGTTCTTC.

The chain combines TRBV29-1 with TRBJ1-1; 9 nucleotides match TRBD1. Germline CDR1 reads SQVTM; CDR2 reads ANQGSEA. The CDR3 consists of 12 residues. V lost 8 bases, J lost 5 bases, and 6 bases stayed unmatched. In DNA form, the CDR3 reads TGCAGCAATGGACAGGGGACGACTGAAGCTTTCTTT. As protein: CSNGQGTTEAFF.

The chain carries TRBV19 and TRBJ1-5; D is unresolved. The V and J ends lost 5 bases and 5 bases respectively, with 10 bases between them. The germline V gene has CDR1 LNHDA and CDR2 SQIVND (reference sequence). The CDR3 has 13 residues. Written as DNA, the CDR3 is TGTGCCAGTAGTTCAGGCAACCATCAGCCCCAGCATTTT. As protein: CASSSGNHQPQHF.

The V gene is TRBV14, the J gene TRBJ2-2, with TRBD1 matching 10 bases. V was clipped by 7 bases and J by 5 bases; unmatched bases: 4. CDR3 size: 14 residues. The V gene's germline CDR1 is SGHDN and CDR2 FVKESK. In nucleotides, the CDR3 is TGTGCCAGCAAGCAGGACAGGGGGACCGGGGAGCTGTTTTTT. Translation: CASKQDRGTGELFF.

This rearrangement joins TRBV7-2 to TRBJ2-7; TRBD2 matches at 8 bases. V trimming: 1 base; J trimming: 2 bases; junction bases outside the gene matches: 4. Germline loops: CDR1 SGHTA, CDR2 FQGNSA. The CDR3 length is 15 residues. CDR3 loop: CASSLEVSGTYEQYF. As DNA, the CDR3 is TGTGCCAGCAGCTTAGAGGTTAGCGGGACCTACGAGCAGTACTTC.